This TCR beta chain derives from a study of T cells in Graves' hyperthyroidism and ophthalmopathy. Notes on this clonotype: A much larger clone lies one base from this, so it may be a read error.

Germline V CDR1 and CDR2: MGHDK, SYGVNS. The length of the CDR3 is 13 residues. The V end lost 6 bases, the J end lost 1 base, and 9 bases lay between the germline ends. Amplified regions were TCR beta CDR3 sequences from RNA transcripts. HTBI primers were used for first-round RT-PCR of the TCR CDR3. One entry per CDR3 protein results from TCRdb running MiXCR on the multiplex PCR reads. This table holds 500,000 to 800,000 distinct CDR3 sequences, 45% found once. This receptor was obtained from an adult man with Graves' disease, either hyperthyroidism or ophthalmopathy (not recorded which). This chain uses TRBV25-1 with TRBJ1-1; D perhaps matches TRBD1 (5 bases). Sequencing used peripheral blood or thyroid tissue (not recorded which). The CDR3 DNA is TGTGCCAGCAGACGACAGCGGAACACTGAAGCTTTCTTT. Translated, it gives CASRRQRNTEAFF.